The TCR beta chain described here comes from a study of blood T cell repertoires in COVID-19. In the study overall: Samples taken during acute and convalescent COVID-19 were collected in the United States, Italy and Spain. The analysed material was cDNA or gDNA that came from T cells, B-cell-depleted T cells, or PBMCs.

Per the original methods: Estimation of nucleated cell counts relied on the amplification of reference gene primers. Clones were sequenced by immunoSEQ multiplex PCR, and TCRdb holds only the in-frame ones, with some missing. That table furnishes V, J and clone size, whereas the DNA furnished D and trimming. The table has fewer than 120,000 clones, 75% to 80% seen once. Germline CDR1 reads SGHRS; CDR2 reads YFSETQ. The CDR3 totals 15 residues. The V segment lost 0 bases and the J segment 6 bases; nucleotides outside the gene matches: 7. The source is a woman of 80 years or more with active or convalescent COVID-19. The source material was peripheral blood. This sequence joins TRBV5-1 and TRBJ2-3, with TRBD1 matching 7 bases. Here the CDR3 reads CASSLASGGVDTQYF. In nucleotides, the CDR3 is TGCGCCAGCAGCTTGGCTTCAGGGGGTGTGGATACGCAGTATTTT.